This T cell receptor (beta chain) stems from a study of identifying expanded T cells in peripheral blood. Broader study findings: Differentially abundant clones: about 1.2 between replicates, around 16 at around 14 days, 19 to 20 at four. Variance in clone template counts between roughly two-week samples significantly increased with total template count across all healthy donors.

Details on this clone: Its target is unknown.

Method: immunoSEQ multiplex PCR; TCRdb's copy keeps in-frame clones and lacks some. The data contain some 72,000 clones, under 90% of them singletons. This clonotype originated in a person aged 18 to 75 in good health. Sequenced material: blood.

This CDR3 reads CASSPQRGGLETQYF. The CDR3 DNA reads TGTGCCAGCTCACCCCAGCGGGGGGGCCTGGAGACCCAGTACTTC. V usage is TRBV18 and J usage is TRBJ2-5; TRBD2 agrees at 10 bases. The CDR3 covers 15 residues. V shed 3 bases and J 5 bases; nucleotides not matched to a gene: 6. In germline, CDR1 is KGHSH, CDR2 LQKENI.